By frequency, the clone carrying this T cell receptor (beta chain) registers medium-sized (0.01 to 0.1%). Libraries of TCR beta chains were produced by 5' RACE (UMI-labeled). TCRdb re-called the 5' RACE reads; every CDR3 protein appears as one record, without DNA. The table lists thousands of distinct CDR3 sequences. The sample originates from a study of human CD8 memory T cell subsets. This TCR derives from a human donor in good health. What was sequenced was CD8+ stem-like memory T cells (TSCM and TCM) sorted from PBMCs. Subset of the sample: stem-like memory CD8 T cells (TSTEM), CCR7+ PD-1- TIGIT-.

The CDR3 sequence is CSAEGTSKYYGYTF. V usage is TRBV29-1 and J usage is TRBJ1-2. From germline, CDR1 is SQVTM and CDR2 ANQGSEA. This CDR3 is built from 14 residues.